This entry lists 13 T cell receptor beta chains sequenced from one sample in a study of CD8 T cells in ankylosing spondylitis. Study-wide results and caveats: A TCR beta motif of about 8 highly homologous variants appeared characteristic of ankylosing spondylitis blood.

TCRdb called the 5' RACE reads again in MiXCR, with one record for every CDR3 protein. The data hold over 450,000 distinct CDR3 sequences, with roughly 13% observed a single time. No antigen has been identified for these receptors. Material: blood, either unsorted or a sorted T cell fraction (not recorded which). Source of these receptors: a male donor with ankylosing spondylitis.

The rearrangement links TRBV4-2 to TRBJ1-3; D remains unclear. V was shortened by 0 bases and J by 0 bases, with 9 bases between the two germline ends. Germline V gives CDR1 LGHNA, CDR2 YNFKEQ. The CDR3 is made up of 16 amino acids. The CDR3 sequence is CASSQEERLSGNTIYF. The CDR3 bases are TGTGCCAGCAGCCAAGAAGAGCGACTCTCTGGAAACACCATATATTTT.

J is TRBJ2-5 and V is TRBV27, with D possibly matching TRBD2 (6 bases). Trimming stripped 5 bases from V and 2 bases from J, with 15 bases between. The CDR3 contains 15 residues. The germline gives CDR1 MNHEY, CDR2 SMNVEV (reference sequence). CDR3 nucleotides: TGTGCCAGCAGTCCGACAGAGGGGAGGCAAGAGACCCAGTACTTC. Encoded protein: CASSPTEGRQETQYF.

There are many counts of this clonotype. This chain uses TRBV6-1 with TRBJ1-1; tentatively, D is TRBD1 (5 bases). Germline V gives CDR1 MNHNS, CDR2 SASEGT. CDR3 length: 17 amino acids. V was trimmed by 4 bases and J by 7 bases, leaving 25 bases between them. CDR3 loop: CASSVPGRPFERGEAFF. CDR3 sequence (DNA): TGTGCCAGCAGTGTGCCGGGACGTCCATTTGAACGGGGTGAAGCTTTCTTT.

V is TRBV21-1 and J is TRBJ2-7; TRBD1 is the table's D call and was not checked against the DNA. TRBV21-1 is given as a pseudogene. The CDR3 sequence is 18 residues long. CDR3 bases: TGTGCCAGCAGCAAAGTAGGGGGACAGGGGCGGCTCTCCTACGAGCAGTACGTC. Amino acid sequence: CASSKVGGQGRLSYEQYV.

This chain connects TRBV6-1 to TRBJ2-1; 9 bases agree with TRBD2. Germline V gene data show CDR1 as MNHNS and CDR2 as SASEGT. CDR3 length: 19 residues. The V and J ends lost 5 bases and 4 bases, in that order; junction bases with no gene match: 18. In DNA form, the CDR3 reads TGTGCCAGCAGTAATGGGCGGGAGGGCCCTCAGACACAATACAATGAGCAGTTCTTC. Amino acid sequence: CASSNGREGPQTQYNEQFF.

Only a few counts were recorded for this clonotype. V gene TRBV7-9 combines with J gene TRBJ1-1; a possible D gene is TRBD1 (5 bases). The CDR3 is made up of 15 amino acids. V was pared by 4 bases and J by 2 bases, with 14 bases between. Germline CDR1 and CDR2: SEHNR and FQNEAQ (reference sequence). The CDR3 nucleotides read TGTGCCAGCAGCTCACCCCTGGGGGGTAACACTGAAGCTTTCTTT. Its translation is CASSSPLGGNTEAFF.

There are a few counts of this clonotype. The chain has TRBV5-6 and TRBJ2-7; D possibly uses TRBD1 or TRBD2 (5 bases each). Germline assignment: CDR1 SGHDT and CDR2 YYEEEE. The CDR3 is made up of 17 amino acids. V lost 0 bases, J lost 2 bases, and 18 bases lay in between. The chain's CDR3 is CASSLAAYPGTTYEQYF. Here the CDR3 DNA reads TGTGCCAGCAGCTTGGCGGCTTATCCCGGGACGACCTACGAGCAGTACTTC. Supplemented by reference TRBV5-6 and TRBJ2-7, the full variable domain reads DAGVTQSPTHLIKTRGQQVTLRCSPKSGHDTVSWYQQALGQGPQFIFQYYEEEERQRGNFPDRFSGHQFPNYSSELNVNALLLGDSALYLCASSLAAYPGTTYEQYFGPGTRLTVT.

This chain uses TRBV21-1 with TRBJ2-7; whether TRBD1, the table's D call, matches the DNA was not checked. TRBV21-1 represents a pseudogene. CDR3 length equals 13 residues. This CDR3 is CASSKRQFWEQYF. As DNA, the CDR3 is TGTGCCAGCAGCAAAAGACAGTTCTGGGAGCAGTACTTC.

This chain connects TRBV11-2 to TRBJ2-5; TRBD1 matches 10 bases. Germline V lookup: CDR1 SGHAT, CDR2 FQNNGV. The CDR3 length is 15 residues. The V and J ends lost 5 bases and 6 bases, in that order; junction bases with no gene match: 9. This CDR3 reads CASSRGTGALQTQYF. The DNA of the CDR3 is TGTGCCAGCAGCCGGGGGACAGGGGCATTGCAGACCCAGTACTTC.

This clonotype was picked up a small number of times. V is TRBV5-5 and J is TRBJ2-1; D is uncertain. The CDR3 runs 15 residues. Germline V gene data show CDR1 as SGHKS and CDR2 as YYEKEE (reference sequence). Trimming pared 1 base from V and 2 bases from J, leaving 10 bases between. CDR3 coding DNA: TGTGCCAGCAGCTTGATGAGTCCTACCTACAATGAGCAGTTCTTC. Protein: CASSLMSPTYNEQFF.

The chain joins TRBV27 to TRBJ2-1; TRBD1 aligns across 9 bases. Trimming cost V 5 bases and J 6 bases; bases outside gene matches: 5. Germline V gene sequence: CDR1 MNHEY, CDR2 SMNVEV (reference sequence). This CDR3 spans 14 amino acids. The CDR3 DNA is TGTGCCAGCAGTACGACAGGGGGGGGCAATGAGCAGTTCTTC. This translates into CASSTTGGGNEQFF.

The chain has TRBV6-1 and TRBJ2-7; 10 bases line up with TRBD2. The CDR3 extends over 15 amino acids. Trimming cost V 5 bases and J 3 bases; bases outside gene matches: 7. Germline V gene lookup returns CDR1 MNHNS and CDR2 SASEGT. The CDR3 sequence: CASSPGSSGSYEQYV. The CDR3 DNA follows: TGTGCCAGCAGTCCTGGCTCTAGCGGGAGCTACGAGCAGTACGTC.

The chain employs TRBV11-2 and TRBJ2-1; 11 bases fit TRBD2. CDR3 length equals 15 residues. V was clipped by 5 bases and J by 6 bases; unmatched bases: 6. Germline loops: CDR1 SGHAT, CDR2 FQNNGV. This chain's CDR3 is CASSEMTSGINEQFF. Here the CDR3 DNA reads TGTGCCAGCAGCGAAATGACTAGCGGGATCAATGAGCAGTTCTTC. Full variable domain (outside the CDR3, taken from reference TRBV11-2 and TRBJ2-1): EAGVAQSPRYKIIEKRQSVAFWCNPISGHATLYWYQQILGQGPKLLIQFQNNGVVDDSQLPKDRFSAERLKGVDSTLKIQPAKLEDSAVYLCASSEMTSGINEQFFGPGTRLTVL.